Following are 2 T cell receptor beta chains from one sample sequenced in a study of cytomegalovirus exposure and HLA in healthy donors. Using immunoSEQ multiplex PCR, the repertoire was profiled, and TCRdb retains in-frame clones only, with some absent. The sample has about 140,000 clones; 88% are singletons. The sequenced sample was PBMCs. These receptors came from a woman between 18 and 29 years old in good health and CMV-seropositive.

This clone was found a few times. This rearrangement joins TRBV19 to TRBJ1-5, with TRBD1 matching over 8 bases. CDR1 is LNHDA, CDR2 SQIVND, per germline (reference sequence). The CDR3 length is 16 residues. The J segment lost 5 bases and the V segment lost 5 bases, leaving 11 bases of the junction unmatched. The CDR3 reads CASSSRTGPEYQPQHF. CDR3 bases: TGTGCCAGTAGTTCCCGGACAGGGCCGGAATATCAGCCCCAGCATTTT.

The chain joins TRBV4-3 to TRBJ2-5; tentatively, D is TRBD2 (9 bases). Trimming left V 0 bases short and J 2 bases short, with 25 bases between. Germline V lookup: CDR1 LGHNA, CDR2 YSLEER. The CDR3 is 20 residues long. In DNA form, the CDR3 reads TGCGCCAGCAGCCAAGAGATCGACAGGGGACTAGCTCAGCCTCAAGAGACCCAGTACTTC. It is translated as CASSQEIDRGLAQPQETQYF.